Listed below are T cell receptor beta chains from one sample, sequenced in a study of control samples from healthy donors and cancer patients. Profiling relied on immunoSEQ multiplex PCR, and the TCRdb table lists in-frame clones only, not all of them. This table holds fewer than 85,000 clones, about 92% found once. Input material: blood. The receptors originated from a woman in her sixties or seventies in good health. Each CDR3 is given with its conserved first and last residue. Each record gives: J gene, V gene, CDR3 length, clone size, D gene, CDR3 DNA, CDR3 protein. A D gene is named only where the DNA matches it firmly. A row's size may be missing; if present it is once, few, many or a size class.

j_gene: TRBJ2-7; v_gene: TRBV9; len: 17; abundance: few; d_gene: NA; CDR3nt: TGTGCCAGCAGCCCAGGGGGGGCAGGCGGCCCCTCCTACGAGCAGTACTTC; CDR3aa: CASSPGGAGGPSYEQYF
j_gene: TRBJ2-2; v_gene: TRBV24-1; len: 15; abundance: NA; d_gene: TRBD1; CDR3nt: TGTGCCACCAGTAGAGGACAGGTAGCCACCGGGGAGCTGTTTTTT; CDR3aa: CATSRGQVATGELFF
j_gene: TRBJ2-7; v_gene: TRBV10-1; len: 14; abundance: NA; d_gene: TRBD2; CDR3nt: TGCGCCAGCAGTGAGTCGCGGACTAGCGGCGAGCAGTACTTC; CDR3aa: CASSESRTSGEQYF
j_gene: TRBJ1-3; v_gene: TRBV19; len: 14; abundance: NA; d_gene: NA; CDR3nt: TGTGCCAGTAGGATCAGTCACTCTGGAAACACCATATATTTT; CDR3aa: CASRISHSGNTIYF
j_gene: TRBJ1-5; v_gene: TRBV24-1; len: 14; abundance: NA; d_gene: NA; CDR3nt: TGTGCCACCAGTGATTTTGGACAGAATCAGCCCCAGCATTTT; CDR3aa: CATSDFGQNQPQHF
j_gene: TRBJ1-4; v_gene: TRBV18; len: 16; abundance: NA; d_gene: TRBD1; CDR3nt: TGTGCCAGCTCGCCCGGTCCGGGACAGACTAATGAAAAACTGTTTTTT; CDR3aa: CASSPGPGQTNEKLFF
j_gene: TRBJ1-4; v_gene: TRBV7-2; len: 12; abundance: NA; d_gene: NA; CDR3nt: TGTGCCAGCAGCGCCCAAGGGGAAAAACTGTTTTTT; CDR3aa: CASSAQGEKLFF
j_gene: TRBJ1-2; v_gene: TRBV2; len: 14; abundance: NA; d_gene: TRBD1; CDR3nt: TGTGCCAGCAGTGATGGGGACAGGGCTTTAGGCTACACCTTC; CDR3aa: CASSDGDRALGYTF
j_gene: TRBJ2-7; v_gene: TRBV7-2; len: 13; abundance: NA; d_gene: NA; CDR3nt: TGTGCCAGCAGCTCCCTTGGGGGCGGGGAGCAGTACTTC; CDR3aa: CASSSLGGGEQYF
j_gene: TRBJ1-4; v_gene: TRBV7-8; len: 14; abundance: NA; d_gene: NA; CDR3nt: TGTGCCAGCAGCTCCCGATTATTAGGTGAAAAACTGTTTTTT; CDR3aa: CASSSRLLGEKLFF
j_gene: TRBJ1-1; v_gene: TRBV7-9; len: 15; abundance: NA; d_gene: TRBD1; CDR3nt: TGTGCCAGCAGCAGCCGGGACAGGATGAACACTGAAGCTTTCTTT; CDR3aa: CASSSRDRMNTEAFF
j_gene: TRBJ2-7; v_gene: TRBV24-1; len: 15; abundance: NA; d_gene: TRBD2; CDR3nt: TGTGCCACCAGTGATTCCCGGACTAGCGGGATCGAGCAGTACTTC; CDR3aa: CATSDSRTSGIEQYF
j_gene: TRBJ1-1; v_gene: TRBV7-9; len: 13; abundance: once; d_gene: NA; CDR3nt: TGTGCCAGCAGCTTAGCAGGGAACACTGAAGCTTTCTTT; CDR3aa: CASSLAGNTEAFF
j_gene: TRBJ2-3; v_gene: TRBV27; len: 15; abundance: once; d_gene: TRBD2; CDR3nt: TGTGCCAGCAGTTTATGGACTAGCGACACAGATACGCAGTATTTT; CDR3aa: CASSLWTSDTDTQYF
j_gene: TRBJ2-1; v_gene: TRBV30; len: 14; abundance: once; d_gene: TRBD2; CDR3nt: TGTGCCTGGAATAGCGGGAGGTCCTACAATGAGCAGTTCTTC; CDR3aa: CAWNSGRSYNEQFF
j_gene: TRBJ1-1; v_gene: TRBV10-1; len: 11; abundance: few; d_gene: NA; CDR3nt: TGCGCCAGCACGGCGGGCACTGAAGCTTTCTTT; CDR3aa: CASTAGTEAFF
j_gene: TRBJ1-3; v_gene: TRBV30; len: 15; abundance: NA; d_gene: NA; CDR3nt: TGTGCCTGGAATTCTGGACAGAGCTCTGGAAACACCATATATTTT; CDR3aa: CAWNSGQSSGNTIYF
j_gene: TRBJ1-6; v_gene: TRBV7-2; len: 13; abundance: NA; d_gene: NA; CDR3nt: TGTGCCAGCAGCCAGAGATATAATTCACCCCTCCACTTT; CDR3aa: CASSQRYNSPLHF
j_gene: TRBJ1-1; v_gene: TRBV18; len: 15; abundance: NA; d_gene: NA; CDR3nt: TGTGCCAGCTCACCACCGGTATCGATGAACACTGAAGCTTTCTTT; CDR3aa: CASSPPVSMNTEAFF
j_gene: TRBJ2-1; v_gene: TRBV5-8; len: 13; abundance: NA; d_gene: NA; CDR3nt: TGTGCCAGCAGCAAAGGGACCTACAATGAGCAGTTCTTC; CDR3aa: CASSKGTYNEQFF
j_gene: TRBJ1-6; v_gene: TRBV6-1; len: 18; abundance: once; d_gene: TRBD1; CDR3nt: TGTGCCAGCAGTGAACGATGGACAGGCGTATTGTATAATTCACCCCTCCACTTT; CDR3aa: CASSERWTGVLYNSPLHF
j_gene: TRBJ2-7; v_gene: TRBV6-5; len: 15; abundance: NA; d_gene: TRBD2; CDR3nt: TGTGCCAGCAGTTCCTGGACTAGCGGATCCTACGAGCAGTACTTC; CDR3aa: CASSSWTSGSYEQYF
j_gene: TRBJ2-6; v_gene: TRBV11-2; len: 17; abundance: NA; d_gene: NA; CDR3nt: TGTGCCAGCAGCTCCCGACGGATAAGCTCTGGGGCCAACGTCCTGACTTTC; CDR3aa: CASSSRRISSGANVLTF
j_gene: TRBJ1-3; v_gene: TRBV19; len: 14; abundance: NA; d_gene: NA; CDR3nt: TGTGCCAGTAGTACGGGGACGTGGGGAAACACCATATATTTT; CDR3aa: CASSTGTWGNTIYF
j_gene: TRBJ2-1; v_gene: TRBV20-1; len: 15; abundance: NA; d_gene: TRBD2; CDR3nt: TGCAGTGCTAGTAGGTCTAGCGGGGTCGACAATGAGCAGTTCTTC; CDR3aa: CSASRSSGVDNEQFF